The 24 T cell receptor beta chains below all came from one sample that was sequenced in a study of T cells in women clearing cervical HPV infection. The data were produced by immunoSEQ multiplex PCR, yet TCRdb's version contains in-frame clones alone and is incomplete. This sample's table has 22,000 or so clones. Sequenced sample: blood buffy coat. The origin of the receptors is a woman aged 18 to 75 with a cervical HPV16 infection that either progressed to CIN3+ or cleared (not recorded which).

A remark on this clone: The CDR3 end is not reached by the read, which stops 3 residues before it; the germline J gene fills it in. The genes are TRBV6-1 and TRBJ1-5; no reliable D call. The length of the CDR3 is 16 residues. Trimming shortened V by 1 base and J by 7 bases, and 17 bases separated the two germline ends. Germline V gene lookup returns CDR1 MNHNS and CDR2 SASEGT. CDR3 sequence reads: CASSEVVAAAAQPQHF. CDR3 DNA (partial): TGTGCCAGCAGTGAAGTGGTGGCGGCCGCGGCCCAGCCC.

A note on this clone: The observed sequence ends 3 residues before the CDR3 terminus, with the missing tail filled in from the germline J gene. The chain combines TRBV5-1 with TRBJ2-1; 8 positions match TRBD1. CDR1 is SGHRS, CDR2 YFSETQ, per germline. Trimming removed 4 bases from V and 7 bases from J; junction bases left unmatched: 10. This CDR3 spans 15 amino acids. CDR3 DNA (partial): TGCGCCAGCAGCCCTGGGCCAGGGGGCCTGAATGAG. This gives the protein CASSPGPGGLNE. The entire CDR3 protein reads CASSPGPGGLNEQFF.

On this clone itself: The read terminates 3 residues ahead of where the CDR3 ends, so the germline J gene completes it. The chain combines TRBV7-2 with TRBJ2-5; TRBD2 is a possible D gene (6 bases). CDR1 is SGHTA, CDR2 FQGNSA, per germline. The V end lost 4 bases, the J end lost 5 bases, and 14 bases lay between the germline ends. The CDR3 is 14 residues long. CDR3 bases read: TGTGCCAGCAGCTCAGGGACTCGGTGGGAGACC. Translating gives CASSSGTRWET. In full, the CDR3 reads CASSSGTRWETQYF.

Notes on this clone: The CDR3 is cut off 3 residues early in the read; its end comes from the germline J gene. The V gene is TRBV18, the J gene TRBJ1-2; D is ambiguous. The CDR3 runs 14 residues. V was cut by 0 bases and J by 4 bases, with 9 bases left in between. Germline CDR1 and CDR2: KGHSH and LQKENI. CDR3 DNA (partial): TGTGCCAGCTCACCACCAGTGGCATCCTATGGC. Its protein product is CASSPPVASYG. The CDR3, in full, reads CASSPPVASYGYTF.

Details on this clone: Read sequence stops 3 residues before the CDR3 end, and the germline J gene provides the missing end. This chain uses TRBV6-2 or TRBV6-3 with TRBJ2-1, with 15 bases matching TRBD2. This CDR3 region has 17 residues. CDR1 and CDR2 from the germline V gene are MNHEY and SVGEGT. V was pared by 5 bases and J by 6 bases, with 8 bases of the junction left unmatched. The CDR3 reads CASSQFRTSGRGNEQFF. CDR3 bases read: TGTGCCAGCAGTCAATTTCGGACTAGCGGGAGGGGCAATGAG.

A note on this clone: From the germline J gene comes the end of the CDR3, since the read stops 3 residues before it. This rearrangement joins TRBV5-1 to TRBJ2-7, with a possible D match to TRBD2 (6 bases). Looked up from germline, CDR1 is SGHRS and CDR2 is YFSETQ. The CDR3 extends over 15 amino acids. Trimming shortened V by 0 bases and J by 2 bases, and 12 bases separated the two germline ends. Incomplete CDR3 DNA: TGCGCCAGCAGCTTGGGATTTAGCGGAACCTACGAG. Its translation: CASSLGFSGTYE. The entire CDR3 is CASSLGFSGTYEQYF.

In terms of frequency, this clone is medium-sized. The read ends 3 residues early relative to the CDR3; the germline J gene fills the gap. The chain links TRBV7-2 to TRBJ2-4; D might be TRBD2 (6 bases). Per germline, CDR1 SGHTA and CDR2 FQGNSA. This CDR3 region has 12 residues. The CDR3 reads CASSLNQGGQYF. The CDR3 DNA, read in part, is TGTGCCAGCAGCTTGAACCAGGGAGGT.

With respect to this clone: From the germline J gene comes the end of the CDR3, since the read stops 3 residues before it. The chain uses TRBV19 and TRBJ1-1; a weak D match, TRBD1 (5 bases). Trimming removed 9 bases at V and 1 base at J, with 18 bases between. Germline V gives CDR1 LNHDA, CDR2 SQIVND (reference sequence). The CDR3 is made up of 15 amino acids. The DNA read from the CDR3 is TGTGCCAGCCGGGGGATCCTACGTGGGAACACTGAA. Its protein is CASRGILRGNTE. The full CDR3 protein is CASRGILRGNTEAFF.

To note about this clone: Read coverage stops 3 residues before the CDR3 terminus; the germline J gene supplies the remainder. The chain carries TRBV10-3 and TRBJ1-1; 10 nucleotides agree with TRBD1. Germline CDR1 is ENHRY and CDR2 is SYGVKD. The CDR3 contains 14 residues. The CDR3 is CAISYGQGEEEAFF. The sequenced CDR3 bases are TGTGCCATCTCCTACGGACAGGGGGAGGAGGAA.

The sequenced part of the CDR3 DNA is TGCGCCAGCAGCAGCGGGAGCGGCTACGAG. Amino acids: CASSSGSGYE. In full, the CDR3 reads CASSSGSGYEYTF. The chain couples TRBV5-1 to TRBJ1-2; no definite D call. The sequence runs out 3 residues before the end of the CDR3; the remainder is reconstructed from the germline J gene. In germline, CDR1 is SGHRS, CDR2 YFSETQ. The CDR3 has 13 amino acids.

With respect to this clone: Coverage ceases 3 residues before the CDR3 finishes, and the germline J gene fills in the end. V and J are TRBV5-1 and TRBJ1-1; no clear D gene. The CDR3 runs to 14 residues. Germline loops: CDR1 SGHRS, CDR2 YFSETQ. The V gene lost 0 bases and the J gene lost 6 bases, with 12 bases spanning the gap. CDR3 bases read: TGCGCCAGCAGCTTGGCCCGGAATAGCGCTGAA. Translating gives CASSLARNSAE. The complete CDR3 protein is CASSLARNSAEAFF.

With regard to this clone: Coverage ceases 3 residues before the CDR3 finishes, and the germline J gene fills in the end. The chain couples TRBV7-2 to TRBJ2-1, with D uncertain. This CDR3 is built from 13 residues. Per germline, CDR1 SGHTA and CDR2 FQGNSA. V was clipped by 1 base and J by 6 bases, with 7 bases between them. Partial CDR3 DNA: TGTGCCAGCAGCTTAGGAAGGGTCAATGAG. Translating it yields CASSLGRVNE. The full CDR3 protein is CASSLGRVNEQFF.

Concerning this clone: The read ends 3 residues shy of where the CDR3 ends; the end is completed using the germline J gene. The V gene is TRBV20-1, the J gene TRBJ1-1; maybe TRBD1 (6 bases). Germline lookup yields CDR1 DFQATT and CDR2 SNEGSKA (reference sequence). V shed 6 bases and J shed 5 bases, with 16 bases lying between them. The CDR3 runs 13 residues. The CDR3 region is CSALGAGGTEAFF. Partial CDR3 DNA: TGCAGTGCCCTGGGGGCCGGAGGGACTGAA.

Of note for this clone: Read coverage stops 3 residues before the CDR3 terminus; the germline J gene supplies the remainder. The V call is TRBV10-3, the J call TRBJ1-3; maybe TRBD1 (6 bases). CDR1 and CDR2 from the germline V gene are ENHRY and SYGVKD. Trimming pared 8 bases from V and 2 bases from J, leaving 10 bases between. CDR3 length: 13 amino acids. CDR3: CAIQQGTGNTIYF. CDR3 DNA (partial): TGTGCCATCCAACAGGGAACTGGAAACACC.

About this clone itself: The read ends 3 residues shy of where the CDR3 ends; the end is completed using the germline J gene. This rearrangement joins TRBV7-8 to TRBJ2-7, with 8 positions matching TRBD2. Germline V gene sequence: CDR1 SGHVS, CDR2 FQNEAQ. J gave up 1 base and V 4 bases, and 6 bases lay outside the gene matches. CDR3 length: 15 amino acids. The sequenced part of the CDR3 DNA is TGTGCCAGCAGCTCCCAGCGGGGGTGGTCCTACGAG. Amino acids: CASSSQRGWSYE. The whole CDR3 protein reads CASSSQRGWSYEQYF.

Concerning this clone: Read sequence stops 3 residues before the CDR3 end, and the germline J gene provides the missing end. This chain connects TRBV11-3 to TRBJ1-1, with D unclear. The CDR3 runs 13 residues. The germline V gene has CDR1 SGHNT and CDR2 YENEEA. The ends were cut back, 4 bases at V and 5 bases at J, with 11 bases in the middle. The CDR3 is CASSSRAGTEAFF. The covered CDR3 bases are TGTGCCAGCAGCTCGAGGGCTGGGACTGAA.

As regards this clone: The CDR3 goes on 3 residues after the read ends, and that part is filled in from the germline J gene. V and J are TRBV11-3 and TRBJ2-7, with 7 bases aligning to TRBD1. Germline V lookup: CDR1 SGHNT, CDR2 YENEEA. There are 15 residues in the CDR3. V was clipped by 2 bases and J by 3 bases; unmatched bases: 7. The CDR3 spells CASSLTWDSFYEQYF. CDR3 DNA, as far as it was read: TGTGCCAGCAGCTTAACTTGGGACAGCTTCTACGAG. Variable domain in full (rest from reference TRBV11-3 and TRBJ2-7): EAGVVQSPRYKIIEKKQPVAFWCNPISGHNTLYWYLQNLGQGPELLIRYENEEAVDDSQLPKDRFSAERLKGVDSTLKIQPAELGDSAVYLCASSLTWDSFYEQYFGPGTRLTVT.

The CDR3 here is CASSLVGTGPNYGYTF. The sequenced part of the CDR3 DNA is TGTGCCAGCAGCTTAGTGGGGACAGGCCCTAACTATGGC. The chain links TRBV7-8 to TRBJ1-2; the match to TRBD1 covers 8 bases. Read data end 3 residues before the CDR3 end; the end is taken from the germline J gene. The V segment lost 1 base and the J segment 0 bases; nucleotides outside the gene matches: 4. Per the germline V gene, CDR1 is SGHVS and CDR2 is FQNEAQ. The CDR3 is 16 residues long.

In the case of this clone: The observed sequence ends 3 residues before the CDR3 terminus, with the missing tail filled in from the germline J gene. This rearrangement joins TRBV5-4 to TRBJ2-3, with 7 positions matching TRBD2. This CDR3 comprises 15 residues. Trimming cost V 3 bases and J 2 bases; bases outside gene matches: 6. From germline, CDR1 is SGHNT and CDR2 YYREEE (reference sequence). The part of the CDR3 DNA that was read is TGTGCCAGCAGCTGGGGGGGACTATCCACAGATACG. Translated, it gives CASSWGGLSTDT. The entire CDR3 is CASSWGGLSTDTQYF.

As for this clone: The read terminates 3 residues ahead of where the CDR3 ends, so the germline J gene completes it. This sequence joins TRBV2 and TRBJ1-1, with TRBD1 identical over 7 bases. Losses at the gene ends were 7 bases for V and 4 bases for J; bases not matched to a gene: 6. The CDR3 has 13 amino acids. Germline V gives CDR1 SNHLY, CDR2 FYNNEI. The chain's CDR3 is CASTRGEGTEAFF. CDR3 DNA, as far as it was read: TGTGCCAGCACCAGGGGGGAGGGCACTGAA.

Turning to this clone: The CDR3 goes on 3 residues after the read ends, and that part is filled in from the germline J gene. The chain has TRBV5-8 and TRBJ2-7, with unresolved D. The CDR3 extends over 14 amino acids. V lost 0 bases and J lost 1, with 8 bases in between. In germline, CDR1 is SGHTS, CDR2 YDEGEE. CDR3: CASSLVGLSYEQYF. The sequenced CDR3 bases are TGTGCCAGCAGCTTGGTAGGGCTTTCCTACGAG.

With regard to this clone: From the germline J gene comes the end of the CDR3, since the read stops 3 residues before it. The chain combines TRBV12-3 or TRBV12-4 with TRBJ2-1, with 10 bases aligning to TRBD2. The CDR3 has 15 amino acids. V trimming: 0 bases; J trimming: 9 bases; junction bases outside the gene matches: 5. The sequenced part of the CDR3 DNA is TGTGCCAGCAGTTTAGCGAGCGGGGGGGTCGGTGAG. Its protein is CASSLASGGVGE. The CDR3 as a whole reads CASSLASGGVGEQFF.

In the case of this clone: The CDR3 end lies 3 residues beyond the end of the read and is filled in from the germline J gene. J is TRBJ2-2 and V is TRBV7-2, with D perhaps matching TRBD1 or TRBD2 (5 bases each). CDR3 length: 14 residues. The ends were cut back, 7 bases at V and 5 bases at J, with 14 bases in the middle. The germline V gene encodes CDR1 SGHTA and CDR2 FQGNSA. CDR3 DNA, as far as it was read: TGTGCCAGCACTGGTCCAGGGAGAACCGGGGAG. Translating gives CASTGPGRTGE. The CDR3, in full, reads CASTGPGRTGELFF.

Regarding this clone: The DNA ends 3 residues before the CDR3 does, and the rest of the CDR3 is filled in from the germline J gene. J is TRBJ1-2 and V is TRBV3-1 (or the pseudogene TRBV3-2); D is perhaps TRBD1 (5 bases). V dropped 4 bases and J dropped 7 bases, with 10 bases sitting between them. The CDR3 covers 12 residues. Germline values: CDR1 LGHDT, CDR2 YNNKEL (reference sequence). The CDR3 loop reads CASSPGLGGYTF. The sequenced part of the CDR3 DNA is TGTGCCAGCAGCCCAGGGCTGGGTGGC.